This T cell receptor beta chain was obtained from a study of vaccination and CD4 T cells after COVID-19. Study outcomes and limitations: Spike mono-reactivity was found in 304 of 307 vaccine-specific clones from convalescent patients.

As concerns this clonotype: What it binds is unknown.

With the Oncomine TCR Beta short-read assay, DNA from cultured CD4+ T cells was sequenced. TCRdb re-called the PCR reads with MiXCR, one entry per CDR3 protein. The sample holds around 19,000 distinct CDR3 sequences; over 50% are singletons and the top ten take roughly 9.2%. Regarding treatment: approximately 10-day PBMC culture with coronavirus spike peptide pools or control peptides (ViraFEST assay). With peptide pools, ViraFEST first expanded antigen-specific T cells and afterwards sequenced their TCRs. Germline CDR1 is SNHLY and CDR2 is FYNNEI. The CDR3 has 14 residues. Germline trimming cut 6 bases from V and 5 bases from J; bases unmatched to any gene: 8.

The material sequenced was CD4+ T cells from blood, cultured in vitro. V and J are TRBV2 and TRBJ1-1; 8 positions agree with TRBD1. The TCR was taken from a human donor who had recovered from COVID-19. The DNA of the CDR3 is TGTGCCAGCAGACTCAACAGGGGGGGGACTGAAGCTTTCTTT. As protein: CASRLNRGGTEAFF.